The clone carrying this T cell receptor beta chain was observed at least ten times. Its specificity is unknown. This sample stems from a study of T-cell memory formation after mild COVID-19. CDR3 size: 15 residues. Trimming took off 4 bases at V and 9 bases at J, with 19 bases between the two ends. The V gene's germline CDR1 is MNHNS and CDR2 SASEGT. Overall study results and limits: Certain responding clones were present in pre-infection memory, suggesting participation of cross-reactive memory.

TCRdb passed the 5' RACE reads through MiXCR, listing each CDR3 protein once. The data show 34,000 or so distinct CDR3 sequences, around 8% seen once. The origin of this receptor is a young man who had mild COVID-19 (a few samples of this study predate the infection). Cell type and time point are not known. J is TRBJ1-5 and V is TRBV6-1; D unclear. What was sequenced was PBMCs or a T cell subset sorted from them (not recorded which). CDR3 sequence (DNA): TGTGCCAGCAGTGGCGGCCGCTCGCTTGGGCGGCCCCAGCATTTT. Its protein product is CASSGGRSLGRPQHF.